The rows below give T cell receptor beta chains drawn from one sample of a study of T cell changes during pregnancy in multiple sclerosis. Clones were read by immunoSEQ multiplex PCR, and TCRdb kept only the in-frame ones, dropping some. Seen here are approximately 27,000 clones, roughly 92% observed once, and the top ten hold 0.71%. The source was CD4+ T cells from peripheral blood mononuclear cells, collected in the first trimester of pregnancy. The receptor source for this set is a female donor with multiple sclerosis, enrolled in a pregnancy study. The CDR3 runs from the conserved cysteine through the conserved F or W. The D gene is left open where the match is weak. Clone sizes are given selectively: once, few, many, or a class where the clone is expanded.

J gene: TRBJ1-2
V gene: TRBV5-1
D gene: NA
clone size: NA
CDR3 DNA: TGCGCCAGCAGCTTGGCCCCAGACACACACTATGGCTACACCTTC
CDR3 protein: CASSLAPDTHYGYTF

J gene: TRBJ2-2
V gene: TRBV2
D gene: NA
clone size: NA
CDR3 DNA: TGTGCCAGCAGTCAGTCAAGGCAGGGGCGGACCGGGGAGCTGTTTTTT
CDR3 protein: CASSQSRQGRTGELFF

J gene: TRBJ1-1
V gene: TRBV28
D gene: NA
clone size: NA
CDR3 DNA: TGTGCCAGCAGTTCGCCAGGGATGAACACTGAAGCTTTCTTT
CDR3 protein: CASSSPGMNTEAFF

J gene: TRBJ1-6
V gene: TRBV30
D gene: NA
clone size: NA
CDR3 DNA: TGTGCCTGGAGTGCCTCGAGCGGAGAAAATTCACCCCTCCACTTT
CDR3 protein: CAWSASSGENSPLHF

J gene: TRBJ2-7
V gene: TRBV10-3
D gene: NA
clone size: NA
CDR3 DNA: TGTGCCACGGCGGTCAGAAGATTCGAGCAGTACTTC
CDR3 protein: CATAVRRFEQYF

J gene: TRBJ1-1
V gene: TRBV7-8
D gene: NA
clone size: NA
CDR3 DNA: TGTGCCAGCAGCTCGCAGGGGAGCCTCAACACTGAAGCTTTCTTT
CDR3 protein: CASSSQGSLNTEAFF

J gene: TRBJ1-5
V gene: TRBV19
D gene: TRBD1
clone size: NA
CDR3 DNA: TGTGCCAGTACTGATCCGCGGGACAGGGGATATCAGCCCCAGCATTTT
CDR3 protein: CASTDPRDRGYQPQHF

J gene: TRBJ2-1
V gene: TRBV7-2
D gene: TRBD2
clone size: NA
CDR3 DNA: TGTGCCAGCAGCCTCCGGGGGGGGTCCTACAATGAGCAGTTCTTC
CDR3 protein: CASSLRGGSYNEQFF

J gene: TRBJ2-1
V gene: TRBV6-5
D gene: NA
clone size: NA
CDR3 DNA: TGTGCCAGCAGTGGCTTGGTTGGCCAGGATGAGCAGTTCTTC
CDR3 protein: CASSGLVGQDEQFF

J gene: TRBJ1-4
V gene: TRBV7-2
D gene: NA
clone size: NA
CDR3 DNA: TGTGCCAGCAGCCTGGGGGACACCCTTAATGAAAAACTGTTTTTT
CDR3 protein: CASSLGDTLNEKLFF

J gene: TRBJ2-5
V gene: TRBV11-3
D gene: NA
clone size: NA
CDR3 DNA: TGTGCCAGCAGCTTAGGAATAGCGACTAGACGGGAGACCCAGTACTTC
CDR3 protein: CASSLGIATRRETQYF

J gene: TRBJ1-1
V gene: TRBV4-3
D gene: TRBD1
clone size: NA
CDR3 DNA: TGCGCCAGCAGCCAAGAATCTATGGGACAGGGCTTCCTGGGGACTGAAGCTTTCTTT
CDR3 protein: CASSQESMGQGFLGTEAFF

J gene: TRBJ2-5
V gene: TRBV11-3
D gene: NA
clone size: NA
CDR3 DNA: TGTGCCTTACGGGAGGGGGCTGTCCAAGAGACCCAGTACTTC
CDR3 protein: CALREGAVQETQYF

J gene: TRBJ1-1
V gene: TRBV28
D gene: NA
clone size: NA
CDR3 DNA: TGTGCCAGCAGTCTACCGACGGGGAACACTGAAGCTTTCTTT
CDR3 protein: CASSLPTGNTEAFF

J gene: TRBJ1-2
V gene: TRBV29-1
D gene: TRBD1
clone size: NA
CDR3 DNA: TGCAGCGTCACGACAGGGCCTAACTATGGCTACACCTTC
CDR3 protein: CSVTTGPNYGYTF

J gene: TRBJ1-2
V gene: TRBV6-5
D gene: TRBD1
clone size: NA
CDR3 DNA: TGTGCCAGCAGTTACTCCGGGACAGGGGGCTACACCTTC
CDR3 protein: CASSYSGTGGYTF

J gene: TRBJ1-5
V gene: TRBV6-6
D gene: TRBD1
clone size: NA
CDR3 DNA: TGTGCCAGCAGTTACTCGTCGGGACAGCGCAATCAGCCCCAGCATTTT
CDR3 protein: CASSYSSGQRNQPQHF

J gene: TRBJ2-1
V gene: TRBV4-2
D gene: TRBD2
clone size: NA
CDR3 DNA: TGTGCCAGCAGCCAAGGGCCAGCGGGGGGACTTTACAATGAGCAGTTCTTC
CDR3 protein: CASSQGPAGGLYNEQFF

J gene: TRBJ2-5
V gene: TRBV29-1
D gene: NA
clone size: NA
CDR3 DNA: TGCAGCGGGACGACAGACCAAGAGACCCAGTACTTC
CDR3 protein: CSGTTDQETQYF

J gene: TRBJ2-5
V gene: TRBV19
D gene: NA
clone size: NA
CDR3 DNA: TGTGCCAGTAGTATGGACTTTCAAGAGACCCAGTACTTC
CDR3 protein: CASSMDFQETQYF

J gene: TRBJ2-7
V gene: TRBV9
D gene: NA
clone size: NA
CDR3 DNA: TGTGCCAGCAGCGTACTAGAAGACTCCTACGAGCAGTACTTC
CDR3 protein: CASSVLEDSYEQYF

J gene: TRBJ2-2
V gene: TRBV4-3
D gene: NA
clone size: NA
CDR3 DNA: TGCGCCAGCAGCCAAGCAGGGCTTAGGGCCGGGGAGCTGTTTTTT
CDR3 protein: CASSQAGLRAGELFF

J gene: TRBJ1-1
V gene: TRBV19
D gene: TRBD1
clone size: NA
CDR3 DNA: TGTGCCAGTAGTCGGGGCAGGGGGCGGCACATGAACACTGAAGCTTTCTTT
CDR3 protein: CASSRGRGRHMNTEAFF

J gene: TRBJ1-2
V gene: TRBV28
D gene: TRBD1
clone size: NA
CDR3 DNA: TGTGCCAGCAGTGCGCTGGGACAGTTCTATGGCTACACCTTC
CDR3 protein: CASSALGQFYGYTF

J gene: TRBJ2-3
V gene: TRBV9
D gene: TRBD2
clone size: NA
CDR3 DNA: TGTGCCAGCAGCGTCGGGGGGGTTTTCACAGATACGCAGTATTTT
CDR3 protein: CASSVGGVFTDTQYF

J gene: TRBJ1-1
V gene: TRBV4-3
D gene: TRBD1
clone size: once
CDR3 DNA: TGCGCCAGCAGCCAAGGGGGACAGGGGATCGGTGAAGCTTTCTTT
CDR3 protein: CASSQGGQGIGEAFF

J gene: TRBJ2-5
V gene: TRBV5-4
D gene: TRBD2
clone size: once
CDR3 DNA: TGTGCCAGCAGTTGGACTAGCGGGGGCCAAGAGACCCAGTACTTC
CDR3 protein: CASSWTSGGQETQYF

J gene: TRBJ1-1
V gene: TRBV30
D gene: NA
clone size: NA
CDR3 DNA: TGTGCCTGGACGTCGGGGGAAGGGTCCAACACTGAAGCTTTCTTT
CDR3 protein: CAWTSGEGSNTEAFF

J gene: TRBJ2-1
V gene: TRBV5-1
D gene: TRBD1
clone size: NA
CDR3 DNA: TGCGCCAGCAGCTTGTCGGGACAGGGTCGGAGTGAGCAGTTCTTC
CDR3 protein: CASSLSGQGRSEQFF

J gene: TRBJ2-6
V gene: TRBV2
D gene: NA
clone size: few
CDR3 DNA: TGTGCCAGCAGTGAGATGCAGGTCTCTGGGGCCAACGTCCTGACTTTC
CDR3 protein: CASSEMQVSGANVLTF